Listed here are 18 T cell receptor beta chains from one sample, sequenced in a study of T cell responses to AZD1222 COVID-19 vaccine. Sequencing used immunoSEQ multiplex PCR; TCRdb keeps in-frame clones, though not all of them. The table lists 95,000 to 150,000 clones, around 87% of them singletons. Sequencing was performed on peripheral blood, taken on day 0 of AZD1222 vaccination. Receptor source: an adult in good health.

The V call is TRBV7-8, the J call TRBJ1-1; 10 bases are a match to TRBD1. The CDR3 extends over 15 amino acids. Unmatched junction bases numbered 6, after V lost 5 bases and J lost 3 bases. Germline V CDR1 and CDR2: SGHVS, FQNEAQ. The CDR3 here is CASSPRQGAYTEAFF. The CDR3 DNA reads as TGTGCCAGCAGCCCTCGACAGGGGGCGTACACTGAAGCTTTCTTT.

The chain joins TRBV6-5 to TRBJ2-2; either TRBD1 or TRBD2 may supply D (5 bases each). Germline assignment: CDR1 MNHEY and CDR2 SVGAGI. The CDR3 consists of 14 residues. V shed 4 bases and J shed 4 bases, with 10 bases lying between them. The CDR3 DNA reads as TGTGCCAGCAGTTCTAGGGACCTCACCGGGGAGCTGTTTTTT. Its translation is CASSSRDLTGELFF.

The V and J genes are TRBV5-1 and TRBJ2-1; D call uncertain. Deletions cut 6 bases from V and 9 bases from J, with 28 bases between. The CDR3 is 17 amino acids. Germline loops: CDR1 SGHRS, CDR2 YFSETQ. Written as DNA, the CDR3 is TGCGCCAGCACACTCCACTCCGGACGGGCCTTGGATCGTGAGCAGTTCTTC. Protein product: CASTLHSGRALDREQFF.

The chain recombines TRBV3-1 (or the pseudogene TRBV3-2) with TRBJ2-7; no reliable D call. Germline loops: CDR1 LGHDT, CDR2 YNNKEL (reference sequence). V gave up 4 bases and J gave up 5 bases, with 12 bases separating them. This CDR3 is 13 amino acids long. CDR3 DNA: TGTGCCAGCAGCCCAGGACCACCACACGAGCAGTACTTC. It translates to CASSPGPPHEQYF.

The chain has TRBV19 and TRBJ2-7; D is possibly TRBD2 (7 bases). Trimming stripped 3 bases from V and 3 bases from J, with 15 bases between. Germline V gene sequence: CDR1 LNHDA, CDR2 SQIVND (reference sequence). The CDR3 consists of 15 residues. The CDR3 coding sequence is TGTGCCAGTAGTATTAAGGGGGGGCGCCTCTACGAGCAGTACTTC. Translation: CASSIKGGRLYEQYF.

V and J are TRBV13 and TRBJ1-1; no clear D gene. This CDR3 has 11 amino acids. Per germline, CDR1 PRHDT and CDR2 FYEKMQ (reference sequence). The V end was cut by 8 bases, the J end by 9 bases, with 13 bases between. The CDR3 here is CASGSSGKAFF. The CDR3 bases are TGTGCCAGCGGATCGAGCGGGAAAGCTTTCTTT. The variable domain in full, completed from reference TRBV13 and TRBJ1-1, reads AAGVIQSPRHLIKEKRETATLKCYPIPRHDTVYWYQQGPGQDPQFLISFYEKMQSDKGSIPDRFSAQQFSDYHSELNMSSLELGDSALYFCASGSSGKAFFGQGTRLTVV.

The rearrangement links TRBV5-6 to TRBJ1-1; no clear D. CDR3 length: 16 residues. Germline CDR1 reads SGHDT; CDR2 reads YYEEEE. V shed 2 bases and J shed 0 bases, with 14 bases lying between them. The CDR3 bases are TGTGCCAGCAGCTTCCTTAGGGCCTTTTTGAACACTGAAGCTTTCTTT. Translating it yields CASSFLRAFLNTEAFF.

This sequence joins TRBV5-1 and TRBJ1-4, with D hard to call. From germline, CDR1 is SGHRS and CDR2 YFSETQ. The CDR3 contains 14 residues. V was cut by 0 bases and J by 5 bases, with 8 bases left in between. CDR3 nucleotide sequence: TGCGCCAGCAGCTTGGGGGGTTTCAATGAAAAACTGTTTTTT. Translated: CASSLGGFNEKLFF.

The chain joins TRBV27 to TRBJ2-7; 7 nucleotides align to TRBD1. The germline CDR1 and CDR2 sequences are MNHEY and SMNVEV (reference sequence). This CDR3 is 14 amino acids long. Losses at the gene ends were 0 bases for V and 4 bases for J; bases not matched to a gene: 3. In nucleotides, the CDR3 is TGTGCCAGCAGTTTATCGGGACAGACTTACGAGCAGTACTTC. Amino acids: CASSLSGQTYEQYF.

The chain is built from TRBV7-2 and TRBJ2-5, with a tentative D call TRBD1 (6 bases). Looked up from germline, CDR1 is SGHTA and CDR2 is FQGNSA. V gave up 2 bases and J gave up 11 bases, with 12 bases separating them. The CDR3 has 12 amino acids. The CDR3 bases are TGTGCCAGCAGCTTACCGTACAGGGATCAGTACTTC. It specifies CASSLPYRDQYF.

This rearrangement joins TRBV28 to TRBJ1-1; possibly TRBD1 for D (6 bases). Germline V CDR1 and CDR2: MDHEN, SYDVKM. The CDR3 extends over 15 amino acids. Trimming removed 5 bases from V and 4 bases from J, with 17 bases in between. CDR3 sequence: CASSLYRERGTEAFF. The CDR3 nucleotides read TGTGCCAGCAGTCTATACAGGGAAAGAGGCACTGAAGCTTTCTTT. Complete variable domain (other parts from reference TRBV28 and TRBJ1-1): DVKVTQSSRYLVKRTGEKVFLECVQDMDHENMFWYRQDPGLGLRLIYFSYDVKMKEKGDIPEGYSVSREKKERFSLILESASTNQTSMYLCASSLYRERGTEAFFGQGTRLTVV.

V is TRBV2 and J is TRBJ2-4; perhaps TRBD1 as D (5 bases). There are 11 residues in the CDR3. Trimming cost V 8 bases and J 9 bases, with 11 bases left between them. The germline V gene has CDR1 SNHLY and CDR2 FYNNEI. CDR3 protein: CASAYQGIQYF. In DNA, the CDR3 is TGTGCCAGCGCGTATCAGGGCATTCAGTACTTC.

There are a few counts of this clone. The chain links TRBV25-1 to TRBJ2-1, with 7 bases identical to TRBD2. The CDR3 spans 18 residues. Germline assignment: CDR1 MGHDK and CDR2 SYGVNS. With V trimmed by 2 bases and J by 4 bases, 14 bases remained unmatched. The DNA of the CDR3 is TGTGCCAGCAGTGAAGGGCCTGGTTGGAGCGGGGTTTACAATGAGCAGTTCTTC. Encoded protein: CASSEGPGWSGVYNEQFF.

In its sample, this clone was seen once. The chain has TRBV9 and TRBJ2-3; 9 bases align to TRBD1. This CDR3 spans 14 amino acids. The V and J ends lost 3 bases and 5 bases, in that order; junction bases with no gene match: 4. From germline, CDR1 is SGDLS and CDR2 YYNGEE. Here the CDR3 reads CASSGYRGRDTQYF. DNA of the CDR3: TGTGCCAGCAGCGGGTACAGGGGGCGAGATACGCAGTATTTT. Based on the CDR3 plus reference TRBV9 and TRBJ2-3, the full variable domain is DSGVTQTPKHLITATGQRVTLRCSPRSGDLSVYWYQQSLDQGLQFLIQYYNGEERAKGNILERFSAQQFPDLHSELNLSSLELGDSALYFCASSGYRGRDTQYFGPGTRLTVL.

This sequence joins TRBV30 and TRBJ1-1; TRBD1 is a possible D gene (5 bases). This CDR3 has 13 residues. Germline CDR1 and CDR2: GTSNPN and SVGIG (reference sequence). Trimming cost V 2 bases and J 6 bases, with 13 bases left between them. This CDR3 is CAWSWSRDPEAFF. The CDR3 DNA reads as TGTGCCTGGAGTTGGTCGAGGGACCCTGAAGCTTTCTTT.

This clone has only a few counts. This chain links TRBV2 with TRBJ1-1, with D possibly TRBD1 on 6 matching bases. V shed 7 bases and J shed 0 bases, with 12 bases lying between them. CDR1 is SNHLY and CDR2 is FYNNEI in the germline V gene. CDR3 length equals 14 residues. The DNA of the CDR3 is TGTGCCAGCAAACCCCGGGGGCTGAACACTGAAGCTTTCTTT. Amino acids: CASKPRGLNTEAFF.

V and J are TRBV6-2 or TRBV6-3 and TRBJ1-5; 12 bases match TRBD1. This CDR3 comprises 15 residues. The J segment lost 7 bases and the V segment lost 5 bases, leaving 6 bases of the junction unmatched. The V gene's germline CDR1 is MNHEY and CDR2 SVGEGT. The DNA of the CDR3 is TGTGCCAGCAGTCTCACCGGGACAGGGGGCCAGCCCCAGCATTTT. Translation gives CASSLTGTGGQPQHF.

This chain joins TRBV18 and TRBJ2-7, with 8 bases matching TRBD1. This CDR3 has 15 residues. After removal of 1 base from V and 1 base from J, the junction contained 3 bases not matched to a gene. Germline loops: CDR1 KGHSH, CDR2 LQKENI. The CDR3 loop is CASSPRQGASYEQYF. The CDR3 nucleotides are TGTGCCAGCTCACCACGTCAGGGGGCATCCTACGAGCAGTACTTC.